This TCR beta chain was documented in a study of response to subunit inactivated influenza vaccine. This CDR3 spans 12 amino acids. The V gene's germline CDR1 is MDHEN and CDR2 SYDVKM. Via MiXCR, TCRdb re-called the RT-PCR reads, giving one row per CDR3 protein. The sample has over 400,000 distinct CDR3 sequences, approximately 11% seen once. Broader study findings: A suggestion made by the authors is that each seasonal influenza vaccination recruits few new T cells.

As concerns this clonotype: The antigen is not known. An end of the junction does not agree with germline; a read error may underlie this.

This TCR came from a middle-aged man who received an inactivated influenza vaccine. This material consisted of PBMCs from blood, taken about 40 days after vaccination. The chain is built from TRBV28 and TRBJ2-1; maybe TRBD2 (5 bases). CDR3 sequence: CASSTAQAAIVF. CDR3 nucleotide sequence: TGTGCCAGCAGTACCGCCCAAGCGGCAATCGTCTTC.